The rows below give T cell receptor beta chains drawn from one sample of a study of CD8 T cells in ankylosing spondylitis. TCRdb redid the calling of the 5' RACE reads with MiXCR, one entry per CDR3 protein. The sample records about 90,000 distinct CDR3 sequences, around 26% being singletons. Sequencing used blood, either unsorted or a sorted T cell fraction (not recorded which). Receptor source: a male donor with ankylosing spondylitis or in good health (not recorded which). The CDR3 runs from the conserved cysteine through the conserved F or W. The order of the fields is clone size, V gene, D gene, CDR3 length, J gene, CDR3 DNA, CDR3 protein. A D gene is named only where the DNA matches it firmly. Rows give clone size only sometimes, using once, few, many, or a class for an expanded clone.

>few|TRBV18|-|14|TRBJ1-5
TGTGCCAGCTCACCAACCCGGGGGAGGGGGCCCCAGCATTTT
CASSPTRGRGPQHF
>-|TRBV7-8|TRBD2|15|TRBJ2-1
TGTGCCAGCAGCTCCACTAGCGTCGGTAGAAATGAGCAGTTCTTC
CASSSTSVGRNEQFF
>many|TRBV7-9|-|15|TRBJ1-4
TGTGCCAGCAGCTTAGGGACGGATCGAAATGAAAAACTGTTTTTT
CASSLGTDRNEKLFF
>-|TRBV12-3/TRBV12-4|TRBD2|12|TRBJ2-1
TGTGCCAGCAGTTTGGGGACTATAAAGCAGTTCTTC
CASSLGTIKQFF
>once|TRBV7-9|-|12|TRBJ2-3
TGTGCCAGCAGCTCGTACACAGATACGCAGTATTTT
CASSSYTDTQYF
>few|TRBV5-1|-|14|TRBJ1-6
TGCGCCAGCAGCTTGGAGGGGACTCTACCACCCCTCCACTTT
CASSLEGTLPPLHF
>-|TRBV7-6|-|14|TRBJ2-2
TGTGCCAGCAGCTTAGCGGCAGTCACCGGGGAGCTGTTTTTT
CASSLAAVTGELFF
>once|TRBV5-1|TRBD1|15|TRBJ1-1
TGCGCCAGCAGCACCAGACAGGGCCTGAACACTGAAGCTTTCTTT
CASSTRQGLNTEAFF
>few|TRBV5-5|-|15|TRBJ1-1
TGTGCCAGCAGCCCCGTGGGGGGTCGGAACACTGAAGCTTTCTTT
CASSPVGGRNTEAFF
>-|TRBV15|TRBD2|16|TRBJ2-5
TGTGCCACCAGCAGAGATTCACTAGCGGGGGGAGAGACCCAGTACTTC
CATSRDSLAGGETQYF
>few|TRBV29-1|TRBD1|11|TRBJ1-2
TGCAGCGTCGAGGGGGCGTATGGCTACACCTTC
CSVEGAYGYTF
>-|TRBV7-8|TRBD2|14|TRBJ2-7
TGTGCCAGCAGCAGAGAGCGGGAGTCGCCCGAGCAGTACTTC
CASSRERESPEQYF
>-|TRBV20-1|-|14|TRBJ1-2
TGCAGTGCTAGAGACCCGAACGCAGCTTTGGGTTACACCTTC
CSARDPNAALGYTF
>-|TRBV4-2|-|12|TRBJ2-1
TGTGCCAGCAGCCAAGATGAAAATGAGCAGTTCTTC
CASSQDENEQFF
>few|TRBV7-2|-|14|TRBJ1-3
TGTGCCAGCAGCTTCCCCGGGCGGCGGGACACCATATATTTT
CASSFPGRRDTIYF
>-|TRBV29-1|-|14|TRBJ1-5
TGCAGCGTCCGGGTAGCGTATAGCAATCAGCCCCAGCATTTT
CSVRVAYSNQPQHF
>few|TRBV9|-|12|TRBJ2-1
TGTGCCAGCAGCTCCGGGGTTACTGAGCAGTTCTTC
CASSSGVTEQFF
>-|TRBV7-9|-|14|TRBJ2-2
TGTGCCAGCAGCTTAGATATGGCAACCGGGGAGCTGTTTTTT
CASSLDMATGELFF
>few|TRBV6-1|-|13|TRBJ1-4
TGTGCCAGCGGTCGGCAGGGTGCCTCAGGACTGTTTTTT
CASGRQGASGLFF
>-|TRBV9|TRBD2|16|TRBJ2-2
TGTGCCAGCAGCGTAGAGGGAGGGGCGTTCACCGGGGAGCTGTTTTTT
CASSVEGGAFTGELFF
>-|TRBV20-1|TRBD2|19|TRBJ2-7
TGCAGTGCTAGCGTTTTCGCTACTAGCGGACTACTTAACTCCTACGAGCAGTACTTC
CSASVFATSGLLNSYEQYF
>few|TRBV4-2|-|14|TRBJ2-3
TGTGCCAGCAGCCAAGATATTTACGCAGATACGCAGTATTTT
CASSQDIYADTQYF